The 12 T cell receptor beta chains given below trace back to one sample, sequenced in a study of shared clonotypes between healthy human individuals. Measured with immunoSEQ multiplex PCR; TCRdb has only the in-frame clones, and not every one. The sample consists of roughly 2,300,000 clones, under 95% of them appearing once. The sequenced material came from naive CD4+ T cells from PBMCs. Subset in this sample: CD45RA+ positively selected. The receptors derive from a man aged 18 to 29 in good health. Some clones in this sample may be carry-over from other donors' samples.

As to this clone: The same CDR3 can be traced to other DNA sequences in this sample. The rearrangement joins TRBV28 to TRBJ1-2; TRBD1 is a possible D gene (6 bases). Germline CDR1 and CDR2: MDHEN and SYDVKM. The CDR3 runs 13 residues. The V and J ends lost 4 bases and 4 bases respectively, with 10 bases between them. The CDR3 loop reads CASSYQGSYGYTF. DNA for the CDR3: TGTGCCAGCAGTTACCAGGGGTCCTATGGCTACACCTTC.

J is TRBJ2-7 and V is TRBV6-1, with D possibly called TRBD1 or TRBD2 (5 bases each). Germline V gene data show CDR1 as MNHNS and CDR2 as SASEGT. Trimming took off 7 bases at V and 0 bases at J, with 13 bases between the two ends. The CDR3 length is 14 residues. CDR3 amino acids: CASTLWGSSYEQYF. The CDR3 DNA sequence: TGTGCCAGCACCCTCTGGGGGAGCTCCTACGAGCAGTACTTC.

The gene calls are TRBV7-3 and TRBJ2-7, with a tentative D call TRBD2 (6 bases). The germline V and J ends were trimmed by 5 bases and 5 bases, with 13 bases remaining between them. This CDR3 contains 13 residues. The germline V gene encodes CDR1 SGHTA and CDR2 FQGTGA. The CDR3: CASSVTRNHEQYF. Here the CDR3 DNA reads TGTGCCAGCAGCGTGACTAGAAACCACGAGCAGTACTTC.

The CDR3 sequence: CASSPIAEGGYEQYF. CDR3 nucleotides: TGTGCCAGCAGTCCAATAGCGGAGGGTGGCTACGAGCAGTACTTC. The chain joins TRBV27 to TRBJ2-7; tentatively, D is TRBD2 (6 bases). The CDR3 sequence is 15 residues long. Germline V gene data show CDR1 as MNHEY and CDR2 as SMNVEV (reference sequence). Trimming cost V 5 bases and J 3 bases, with 17 bases left between them.

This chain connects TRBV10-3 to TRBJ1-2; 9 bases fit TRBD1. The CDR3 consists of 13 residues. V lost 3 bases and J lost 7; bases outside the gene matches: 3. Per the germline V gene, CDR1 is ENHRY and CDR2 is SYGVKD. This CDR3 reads CAISETTGGGYTF. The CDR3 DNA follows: TGTGCCATCAGTGAAACGACAGGGGGTGGCTACACCTTC.

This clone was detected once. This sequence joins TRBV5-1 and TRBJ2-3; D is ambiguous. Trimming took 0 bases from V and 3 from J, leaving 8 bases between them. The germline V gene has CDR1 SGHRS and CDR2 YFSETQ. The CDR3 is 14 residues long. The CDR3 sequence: CASSLARWTDTQYF. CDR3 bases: TGCGCCAGCAGCTTGGCCCGGTGGACAGATACGCAGTATTTT.

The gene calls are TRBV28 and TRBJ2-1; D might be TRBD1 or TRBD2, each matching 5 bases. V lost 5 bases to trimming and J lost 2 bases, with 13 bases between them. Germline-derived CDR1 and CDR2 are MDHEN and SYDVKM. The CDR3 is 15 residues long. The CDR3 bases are TGTGCCAGCAGTACCGGGACCCCAACCTACAATGAGCAGTTCTTC. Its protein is CASSTGTPTYNEQFF. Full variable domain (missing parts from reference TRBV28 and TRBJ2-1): DVKVTQSSRYLVKRTGEKVFLECVQDMDHENMFWYRQDPGLGLRLIYFSYDVKMKEKGDIPEGYSVSREKKERFSLILESASTNQTSMYLCASSTGTPTYNEQFFGPGTRLTVL.

The CDR3 DNA is TGTGCCAGCAGCCTGACTAGCGGGCCCCATGATGAGCAGTACTTC. Protein product: CASSLTSGPHDEQYF. The chain recombines TRBV7-2 with TRBJ2-7; 10 bases map to TRBD2. The CDR3 consists of 15 residues. Germline loops: CDR1 SGHTA, CDR2 FQGNSA. V shed 5 bases and J 7 bases; nucleotides not matched to a gene: 11.

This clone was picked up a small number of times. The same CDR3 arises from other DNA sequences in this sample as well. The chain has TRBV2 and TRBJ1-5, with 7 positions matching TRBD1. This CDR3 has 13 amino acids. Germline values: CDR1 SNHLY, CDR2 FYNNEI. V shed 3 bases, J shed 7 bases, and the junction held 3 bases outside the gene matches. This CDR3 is CASSDRGNQPQHF. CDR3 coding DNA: TGTGCCAGCAGTGACAGGGGGAACCAGCCCCAGCATTTT.

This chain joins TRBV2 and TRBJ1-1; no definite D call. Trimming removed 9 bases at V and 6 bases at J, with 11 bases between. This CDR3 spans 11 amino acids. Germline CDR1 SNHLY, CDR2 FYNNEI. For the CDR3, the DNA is TGTGCCAGACACATTCTATCTGAAGCTTTCTTT. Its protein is CARHILSEAFF. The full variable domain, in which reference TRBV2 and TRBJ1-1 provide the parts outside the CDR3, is EPEVTQTPSHQVTQMGQEVILRCVPISNHLYFYWYRQILGQKVEFLVSFYNNEISEKSEIFDDQFSVERPDGSNFTLKIRSTKLEDSAMYFCARHILSEAFFGQGTRLTVV.

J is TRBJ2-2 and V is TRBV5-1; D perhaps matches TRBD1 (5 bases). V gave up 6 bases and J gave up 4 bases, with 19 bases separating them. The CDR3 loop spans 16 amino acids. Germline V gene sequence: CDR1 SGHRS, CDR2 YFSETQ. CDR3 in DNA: TGCGCCAGCATACAGGTCCCGGGCGTCGGCACCGGGGAGCTGTTTTTT. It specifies CASIQVPGVGTGELFF.

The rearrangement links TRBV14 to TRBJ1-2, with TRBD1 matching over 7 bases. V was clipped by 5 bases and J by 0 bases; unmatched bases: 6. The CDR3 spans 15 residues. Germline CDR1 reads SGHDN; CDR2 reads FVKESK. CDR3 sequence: CASSIRQGANYGYTF. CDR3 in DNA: TGTGCCAGCAGCATACGACAGGGTGCTAACTATGGCTACACCTTC. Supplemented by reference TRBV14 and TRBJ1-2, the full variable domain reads EAGVTQFPSHSVIEKGQTVTLRCDPISGHDNLYWYRRVMGKEIKFLLHFVKESKQDESGMPNNRFLAERTGGTYSTLKVQPAELEDSGVYFCASSIRQGANYGYTFGSGTRLTVV.